Following are 27 T cell receptor beta chains from one sample sequenced in a study of OX40 agonist ivuxolimab in advanced cancers. Assay used: immunoSEQ multiplex PCR; TCRdb lists only in-frame clones, some missing. Found here are about 80,000 clones, 65% to 90% of them singletons; the top ten hold over 1.5%. The sample was CD4+ or CD8+ T cells sorted from blood, taken in a trial of the OX40 agonist ivuxolimab. Receptors were obtained from an adult with an advanced solid tumor such as melanoma, head and neck, liver or kidney cancer.

The J gene is TRBJ1-4, the V gene TRBV7-2, with unresolved D. Per germline, CDR1 SGHTA and CDR2 FQGNSA. The V and J ends lost 4 bases and 5 bases respectively, with 8 bases between them. This CDR3 contains 13 residues. CDR3 protein: CASSSYINEKLFF. In DNA, the CDR3 is TGTGCCAGCAGCTCCTACATAAATGAAAAACTGTTTTTT. Supplemented by reference TRBV7-2 and TRBJ1-4, the full variable domain reads GAGVSQSPSNKVTEKGKDVELRCDPISGHTALYWYRQSLGQGLEFLIYFQGNSAPDKSGLPSDRFSAERTGGSVSTLTIQRTQQEDSAVYLCASSSYINEKLFFGSGTQLSVL.

The chain is built from TRBV5-5 and TRBJ2-7, with D possibly being TRBD1 (6 bases). The V gene lost 4 bases and the J gene lost 2 bases, with 10 bases spanning the gap. Germline V gene sequence: CDR1 SGHKS, CDR2 YYEKEE (reference sequence). The CDR3 spans 13 residues. CDR3 DNA sequence: TGTGCCAGCAGCCAGGGACAAGCCTACGAGCAGTACTTC. Translating it yields CASSQGQAYEQYF.

This clone was counted a single time. V and J are TRBV6-6 and TRBJ2-1; no firm D call. This CDR3 is 14 amino acids long. Trimming removed 2 bases at V and 1 base at J, with 6 bases between. The germline CDR1 and CDR2 sequences are MNHNY and SVGAGI (reference sequence). CDR3 sequence (DNA): TGTGCCAGCAGTTACGTACGTTCCTACAATGAGCAGTTCTTC. It yields the protein CASSYVRSYNEQFF.

The chain links TRBV18 to TRBJ1-1; D possibly corresponds to TRBD1 (6 bases). V was cut by 3 bases and J by 5 bases, with 13 bases left in between. The CDR3 has 14 amino acids. Germline assignment: CDR1 KGHSH and CDR2 LQKENI. This CDR3 reads CASSPNRDGTEAFF. The CDR3 nucleotides read TGTGCCAGCTCACCCAACAGGGACGGAACTGAAGCTTTCTTT.

This sequence joins TRBV7-8 and TRBJ2-3, with TRBD1 as a possible D gene (5 bases). CDR3 length equals 17 residues. Between the trimmed V and J ends, which lost 0 bases and 2 bases, there was a span of 15 bases. Germline CDR1 and CDR2: SGHVS and FQNEAQ. The CDR3 region has the DNA TGTGCCAGCAGCTTAGCGTCTAGGACAATTCCCACAGATACGCAGTATTTT. Translating gives CASSLASRTIPTDTQYF. The whole variable domain, remainder taken from reference TRBV7-8 and TRBJ2-3, is GAGVSQSPRYKVAKRGQDVALRCDPISGHVSLFWYQQALGQGPEFLTYFQNEAQLDKSGLPSDRFFAERPEGSVSTLKIQRTQQEDSAVYLCASSLASRTIPTDTQYFGPGTRLTVL.

The chain couples TRBV5-1 to TRBJ1-4; possibly TRBD1 for D (5 bases). CDR3 length equals 14 residues. Germline loops: CDR1 SGHRS, CDR2 YFSETQ. V lost 1 base to trimming and J lost 3 bases, with 7 bases between them. The CDR3 sequence: CASSLQGSNEKLFF. In DNA form, the CDR3 reads TGCGCCAGCAGCTTGCAGGGTTCTAATGAAAAACTGTTTTTT. The full variable domain, its missing parts supplied by reference TRBV5-1 and TRBJ1-4, is KAGVTQTPRYLIKTRGQQVTLSCSPISGHRSVSWYQQTPGQGLQFLFEYFSETQRNKGNFPGRFSGRQFSNSRSEMNVSTLELGDSALYLCASSLQGSNEKLFFGSGTQLSVL.

Details on this clone: Other DNA sequences from this sample encode an identical CDR3 as well. The chain carries TRBV7-8 and TRBJ2-1; D possibly corresponds to TRBD2 (5 bases). This CDR3 comprises 14 residues. The V and J ends lost 6 bases and 6 bases respectively, with 15 bases between them. The germline V gene has CDR1 SGHVS and CDR2 FQNEAQ. CDR3 sequence reads: CASRLDIHLNEQFF. The CDR3 DNA sequence: TGTGCCAGCAGACTAGACATCCATCTCAATGAGCAGTTCTTC.

The chain has TRBV5-4 and TRBJ1-1; no clear D gene. The V end was cut by 3 bases, the J end by 5 bases, with 14 bases between. CDR1 SGHNT and CDR2 YYREEE come from the germline V gene (reference sequence). This CDR3 spans 14 amino acids. As DNA, the CDR3 is TGTGCCAGCAGCTCACAGTCCCCGGATACTGAAGCTTTCTTT. It codes for CASSSQSPDTEAFF.

V usage is TRBV27 and J usage is TRBJ2-2; D may be TRBD2 (7 bases). V was cut by 8 bases and J by 8 bases, with 15 bases left in between. The CDR3 extends over 13 amino acids. Germline loops: CDR1 MNHEY, CDR2 SMNVEV (reference sequence). Here the CDR3 reads CASHLRGAGELFF. For the CDR3, the DNA is TGTGCCAGCCACCTTCGGGGGGCGGGGGAGCTGTTTTTT.

The chain joins TRBV5-1 to TRBJ2-1; 8 nucleotides line up with TRBD2. Germline V lookup: CDR1 SGHRS, CDR2 YFSETQ. V trimming: 1 base; J trimming: 7 bases; junction bases outside the gene matches: 10. The CDR3 loop spans 16 amino acids. CDR3 sequence reads: CASSLLAGLPGNEQFF. CDR3 coding DNA: TGCGCCAGCAGCTTGCTAGCGGGCCTCCCGGGGAATGAGCAGTTCTTC.

On this clone: Within the sample, other DNA sequences also encode this same CDR3. In DNA form, the CDR3 reads TGCGCCAGCAGCTTGCAGACGAGCTCCTACGAGCAGTACTTC. As protein: CASSLQTSSYEQYF. This chain uses TRBV5-1 with TRBJ2-7; D not resolved. CDR1 and CDR2 from the germline V gene are SGHRS and YFSETQ. This CDR3 is built from 14 residues. Trimming removed 1 base at V and 0 bases at J, with 8 bases between.

The V and J genes are TRBV6-6 and TRBJ1-5, with D maybe TRBD1 (6 bases). Trimming removed 6 bases from V and 0 bases from J, with 12 bases in between. There are 15 residues in the CDR3. Germline V gene sequence: CDR1 MNHNY, CDR2 SVGAGI (reference sequence). The CDR3 DNA reads TGTGCCAGCAGAAAACAGGGACTTAGCAATCAGCCCCAGCATTTT. Translation: CASRKQGLSNQPQHF.

The rearrangement uses TRBV6-6 and TRBJ2-7; 9 nucleotides align to TRBD2. CDR1 and CDR2 (germline): MNHNY, SVGAGI (reference sequence). This CDR3 has 14 residues. V was clipped by 8 bases and J by 0 bases; unmatched bases: 5. CDR3 region: CASQSGLASYEQYF. In nucleotides, the CDR3 is TGTGCCAGCCAATCGGGACTAGCCTCCTACGAGCAGTACTTC.

The V call is TRBV4-1, the J call TRBJ2-7; 7 bases map to TRBD2. V was pared by 0 bases and J by 6 bases, with 11 bases of the junction left unmatched. This CDR3 contains 16 residues. CDR1 and CDR2 from the germline V gene are MGHRA and YSYEKL. CDR3: CASSQEVGRGYGEQYF. The CDR3 DNA is TGCGCCAGCAGCCAAGAAGTGGGGAGGGGATACGGCGAGCAGTACTTC.

The chain employs TRBV2 and TRBJ2-1; 7 bases line up with TRBD1. Germline V gives CDR1 SNHLY, CDR2 FYNNEI. V gave up 7 bases and J gave up 8 bases; unmatched junction bases: 5. The CDR3 has 12 residues. This CDR3 is CASTRQGYEQFF. As DNA, the CDR3 is TGTGCCAGCACTCGACAGGGTTATGAGCAGTTCTTC. Full variable domain (rest looked up from reference TRBV2 and TRBJ2-1): EPEVTQTPSHQVTQMGQEVILRCVPISNHLYFYWYRQILGQKVEFLVSFYNNEISEKSEIFDDQFSVERPDGSNFTLKIRSTKLEDSAMYFCASTRQGYEQFFGPGTRLTVL.

This chain joins TRBV4-3 and TRBJ1-2; D unresolved. The CDR3 is 13 amino acids. With 4 bases removed from V and 2 bases from J, the gap between germline ends came to 8 bases. Germline V gives CDR1 LGHNA, CDR2 YSLEER. CDR3 sequence reads: CASSRGMNYGYTF. For the CDR3, the DNA is TGCGCCAGCAGCCGCGGGATGAACTATGGCTACACCTTC.

The genes are TRBV18 and TRBJ2-7, with 7 bases fitting TRBD1. V lost 5 bases and J lost 3; bases outside the gene matches: 10. There are 15 residues in the CDR3. Per germline, CDR1 KGHSH and CDR2 LQKENI. CDR3 sequence (DNA): TGTGCCAGCTCATCGACAGGGAATAGTCGCTACGAGCAGTACTTC. Amino acids: CASSSTGNSRYEQYF.

The chain recombines TRBV10-3 with TRBJ2-5, with 8 bases matching TRBD2. V gave up 2 bases and J gave up 5 bases; unmatched junction bases: 10. There are 16 residues in the CDR3. The germline gives CDR1 ENHRY, CDR2 SYGVKD. For the CDR3, the DNA is TGTGCCATCAGTGAGCGCCAAGGACTAGCCGGGGAGACCCAGTACTTC. It is translated as CAISERQGLAGETQYF.

V usage is TRBV5-4 and J usage is TRBJ1-2; no reliable D call. From germline, CDR1 is SGHNT and CDR2 YYREEE (reference sequence). The CDR3 sequence is 13 residues long. Trimming took 0 bases from V and 4 from J, leaving 7 bases between them. The CDR3 region is CASSLVAVYGYTF. The CDR3, as DNA: TGTGCCAGCAGCTTGGTGGCTGTCTATGGCTACACCTTC.

This clone was detected a few times. The V call is TRBV11-2, the J call TRBJ1-3, with 9 bases fitting TRBD1. V gave up 3 bases and J gave up 4 bases; unmatched junction bases: 1. The CDR3 has 14 residues. In germline, CDR1 is SGHAT, CDR2 FQNNGV. The DNA for the CDR3 is TGTGCCAGCAGCTTGGGACAGGGAGGAAACACCATATATTTT. It encodes CASSLGQGGNTIYF.

This clone came up once. The chain recombines TRBV11-2 with TRBJ2-1; 8 nucleotides line up with TRBD1. The V gene end was trimmed by 5 bases and the J gene end by 1 base; junction bases not matched to a gene: 4. The CDR3 contains 15 residues. Germline CDR1 is SGHAT and CDR2 is FQNNGV. The CDR3 loop is CASSIRGQSYNEQFF. DNA for the CDR3: TGTGCCAGCAGCATCAGGGGGCAGTCCTACAATGAGCAGTTCTTC.

The sample holds one count of this clone. The gene calls are TRBV19 and TRBJ2-2; possible D gene TRBD1, 6 bases. The CDR3 is made up of 17 amino acids. V was trimmed by 1 base and J by 2 bases, leaving 14 bases between them. Germline V lookup: CDR1 LNHDA, CDR2 SQIVND (reference sequence). In DNA form, the CDR3 reads TGTGCCAGTAGTATAGCGGTACAGGGAGCAAACACCGGGGAGCTGTTTTTT. It encodes CASSIAVQGANTGELFF.

The J gene is TRBJ1-2, the V gene TRBV7-2; 11 bases align to TRBD1. V lost 5 bases, J lost 3 bases, and 5 bases stayed unmatched. From germline, CDR1 is SGHTA and CDR2 FQGNSA. This CDR3 has 15 amino acids. The CDR3 DNA reads as TGTGCCAGCAGCCGCAAGGGACAGGGGGACTATGGCTACACCTTC. Its protein product is CASSRKGQGDYGYTF.

CDR3 DNA sequence: TGCAGCGTTGATAGCGGAGCTGGGTATGGCTACACCTTC. Protein product: CSVDSGAGYGYTF. The chain combines TRBV29-1 with TRBJ1-2; D unresolved. CDR1 and CDR2 from the germline V gene are SQVTM and ANQGSEA. V gave up 3 bases and J gave up 5 bases, with 13 bases separating them. The CDR3 loop spans 13 amino acids.

V is TRBV7-9 and J is TRBJ2-3; D not certain. The CDR3 loop spans 14 amino acids. CDR1 and CDR2 (germline): SEHNR, FQNEAQ (reference sequence). Trimming cost V 6 bases and J 6 bases, with 16 bases left between them. CDR3 residues: CASSLMAPPDTQYF. DNA of the CDR3: TGTGCCAGCAGTTTAATGGCTCCACCGGATACGCAGTATTTT.

The genes are TRBV6-5 and TRBJ2-7; D unclear. The CDR3 totals 13 residues. The germline V gene has CDR1 MNHEY and CDR2 SVGAGI. Trimming left V 4 bases short and J 3 bases short, with 10 bases between. The CDR3 here is CASSSNLVYEQYF. CDR3 nucleotide sequence: TGTGCCAGCAGTTCAAATCTGGTCTACGAGCAGTACTTC.

The rearrangement joins TRBV19 to TRBJ2-3; 11 positions match TRBD1. CDR1 is LNHDA, CDR2 SQIVND, per germline (reference sequence). The length of the CDR3 is 15 residues. V lost 6 bases, J lost 3 bases, and 5 bases stayed unmatched. In DNA, the CDR3 is TGTGCCAGTAGAAGACGGGACAGGGGGACAGATACGCAGTATTTT. Translation gives CASRRRDRGTDTQYF.